This T cell receptor beta chain was identified during a study of blood T cell repertoires in COVID-19. Turning to the study itself: Acute and convalescent COVID-19 specimens originated in the United States, Italy and Spain. The cDNA or gDNA used as material had been derived from T cells, B-cell-depleted T cells, or PBMCs.

Sequencing used immunoSEQ multiplex PCR; TCRdb keeps in-frame clones, though not all of them. This sample has 250,000 to 350,000 clones, with around 90% found just once. The CDR3 has 13 residues. The trim removed 4 bases at V and 4 bases at J, leaving 2 bases unmatched. Germline V gene lookup returns CDR1 LNHDA and CDR2 SQIVND (reference sequence). A remark on this clone: This CDR3 is also generated by other DNA sequences in the sample.

This sequence originates from a woman aged 45-59 years with COVID-19, enrolled during active disease. V usage is TRBV19 and J usage is TRBJ1-2, with 8 nucleotides matching TRBD1. Specimen: peripheral blood. The CDR3 protein is CASSTGTGYGYTF. CDR3 bases: TGTGCCAGTAGTACAGGGACAGGCTATGGCTACACCTTC.